The 20 T cell receptor beta chains presented below share a single source sample, sequenced in a study of blood T cell repertoires in COVID-19. Libraries were prepared by immunoSEQ multiplex PCR; TCRdb keeps only in-frame clonotypes and omits some of them. The table shows 200,000 to 250,000 clones, with 85% to 90% occurring only once. Sequences were obtained from PBMCs or T cells enriched from blood (not recorded which). The receptors derive from a woman aged 45-59 years with acute COVID-19.

The chain employs TRBV7-9 and TRBJ2-2; D is ambiguous. From germline, CDR1 is SEHNR and CDR2 FQNEAQ (reference sequence). Trimming removed 1 base from V and 8 bases from J, with 14 bases in between. The CDR3 sequence is 15 residues long. CDR3 DNA: TGTGCCAGCAGCTTAGGCCCCGCCAGGTGGGGGGAGCTGTTTTTT. It yields the protein CASSLGPARWGELFF.

V usage is TRBV11-2 and J usage is TRBJ2-4, with TRBD2 identical over 8 bases. The CDR3 totals 19 residues. Per germline, CDR1 SGHAT and CDR2 FQNNGV. The V segment lost 1 base and the J segment 3 bases; nucleotides outside the gene matches: 14. The CDR3 is CASSLVSGIGWGVKNIQYF. In DNA, the CDR3 is TGTGCCAGCAGCTTAGTTAGCGGGATAGGGTGGGGGGTCAAAAACATTCAGTACTTC.

The V call is TRBV19, the J call TRBJ1-3; D is unclear. CDR1 and CDR2 from the germline V gene are LNHDA and SQIVND (reference sequence). Trimming took 3 bases from V and 2 from J, leaving 14 bases between them. CDR3 length: 16 residues. In nucleotides, the CDR3 is TGTGCCAGTAGTATCCCATCCAGGAGGACTGGAAACACCATATATTTT. Translation: CASSIPSRRTGNTIYF.

J is TRBJ1-3 and V is TRBV30; weak D call: TRBD1 (5 bases). Germline V gene data show CDR1 as GTSNPN and CDR2 as SVGIG (reference sequence). The CDR3 has 15 amino acids. Trimming left V 1 base short and J 2 bases short, with 12 bases between. The CDR3, as DNA: TGTGCCTGGAGTGATCCCCGGGGGGCTGGAAACACCATATATTTT. The encoded protein is CAWSDPRGAGNTIYF.

The V gene is TRBV6-5, the J gene TRBJ1-1; D perhaps matches TRBD1 (6 bases). From germline, CDR1 is MNHEY and CDR2 SVGAGI. V was trimmed by 4 bases and J by 2 bases, leaving 8 bases between them. The CDR3 has 13 residues. This chain's CDR3 is CASSLQGNTEAFF. In nucleotides, the CDR3 is TGTGCCAGCAGTTTACAGGGTAACACTGAAGCTTTCTTT.

The rearrangement joins TRBV30 to TRBJ1-1; 8 nucleotides match TRBD1. The CDR3 contains 12 residues. Germline V gene sequence: CDR1 GTSNPN, CDR2 SVGIG (reference sequence). J was trimmed by 1 base and V by 5 bases; bases with no gene match: 0. CDR3 region: CAWGTGNTEAFF. The CDR3, as DNA: TGTGCCTGGGGGACAGGGAACACTGAAGCTTTCTTT.

V and J are TRBV5-5 and TRBJ2-1; TRBD2 might be the D (6 bases). The ends were cut back, 5 bases at V and 10 bases at J, with 16 bases in the middle. CDR1 and CDR2 (germline): SGHKS, YYEKEE (reference sequence). The CDR3 loop spans 13 amino acids. The CDR3 spells CASSTPAGWEQFF. The CDR3 DNA sequence: TGTGCCAGCAGTACCCCAGCGGGTTGGGAGCAGTTCTTC.

The gene calls are TRBV27 and TRBJ1-3; D unresolved. From germline, CDR1 is MNHEY and CDR2 SMNVEV (reference sequence). The length of the CDR3 is 11 residues. Deletions cut 11 bases from V and 2 bases from J, with 7 bases between. CDR3 loop: CASGAGNTIYF. The CDR3 DNA sequence: TGTGCCTCCGGGGCTGGAAACACCATATATTTT.

The gene calls are TRBV20-1 and TRBJ2-4, with 9 nucleotides matching TRBD1. Trimming removed 5 bases from V and 16 bases from J; junction bases left unmatched: 9. CDR3 size: 11 residues. From germline, CDR1 is DFQATT and CDR2 SNEGSKA (reference sequence). The CDR3 region is CSAPGQGHLYF. The CDR3 coding sequence is TGCAGTGCTCCGGGACAGGGACACTTATACTTC.

The rearrangement uses TRBV4-2 and TRBJ2-1; 9 positions agree with TRBD2. The CDR3 is made up of 17 amino acids. The germline gives CDR1 LGHNA, CDR2 YNFKEQ. J gave up 3 bases and V 0 bases, and 6 bases lay outside the gene matches. CDR3: CASSQDGFSGSYNEQFF. In nucleotides, the CDR3 is TGTGCCAGCAGCCAAGATGGATTTAGCGGGAGCTACAATGAGCAGTTCTTC.

The V and J genes are TRBV12-3 or TRBV12-4 and TRBJ1-2, with a weak D call TRBD1 (5 bases). Trimming pared 6 bases from V and 0 bases from J, leaving 8 bases between. The CDR3 runs 13 residues. As DNA, the CDR3 is TGTGCCAGCAGCAGGGATTCTAACTATGGCTACACCTTC. This encodes CASSRDSNYGYTF.

The chain employs TRBV27 and TRBJ2-1, with a tentative D call TRBD2 (5 bases). Germline CDR1 reads MNHEY; CDR2 reads SMNVEV (reference sequence). V was cut by 3 bases and J by 10 bases, with 16 bases left in between. The CDR3 sequence is 14 residues long. CDR3 residues: CASSFAGRTWEQFF. CDR3 DNA: TGTGCCAGCAGTTTTGCGGGCCGAACGTGGGAGCAGTTCTTC.

The chain combines TRBV6-1 with TRBJ1-1; D possibly corresponds to TRBD1 (5 bases). V lost 3 bases to trimming and J lost 6 bases, with 8 bases between them. In germline, CDR1 is MNHNS, CDR2 SASEGT. This CDR3 is 12 amino acids long. CDR3 protein: CASSDQGAEAFF. The CDR3 nucleotides are TGTGCCAGCAGTGACCAAGGGGCTGAAGCTTTCTTT.

The chain combines TRBV28 with TRBJ1-5; D gene uncertain. Germline V gene data show CDR1 as MDHEN and CDR2 as SYDVKM. Deletions cut 3 bases from V and 9 bases from J, with 9 bases between. CDR3 length: 12 residues. CDR3: CASSLRIRPQHF. The CDR3 nucleotides are TGTGCCAGCAGTTTGCGGATTAGGCCCCAGCATTTT.

The chain recombines TRBV5-1 with TRBJ2-1; D may be TRBD1 (5 bases). Trimming removed 0 bases from V and 4 bases from J, with 8 bases in between. This CDR3 has 14 residues. Looked up from germline, CDR1 is SGHRS and CDR2 is YFSETQ. The CDR3 is CASSLEQVYNEQFF. The CDR3 nucleotides are TGCGCCAGCAGCTTGGAACAGGTTTACAATGAGCAGTTCTTC.

The genes are TRBV7-2 and TRBJ1-3; perhaps TRBD1 as D (5 bases). The CDR3 extends over 14 amino acids. CDR1 SGHTA and CDR2 FQGNSA come from the germline V gene. V lost 5 bases to trimming and J lost 2 bases, with 10 bases between them. DNA for the CDR3: TGTGCCAGCAGCCTGCAGGGAACTGGAAACACCATATATTTT. Translation: CASSLQGTGNTIYF.

The V and J genes are TRBV19 and TRBJ2-7; TRBD1 agrees at 11 bases. V gave up 7 bases and J gave up 5 bases; unmatched junction bases: 10. CDR1 is LNHDA and CDR2 is SQIVND in the germline V gene (reference sequence). The CDR3 consists of 15 residues. The CDR3 nucleotides are TGTGCCAGTAAACTCACCGGGACAGGGGGAAACGAGCAGTACTTC. Amino acids: CASKLTGTGGNEQYF. Drawing the rest from reference TRBV19 and TRBJ2-7, the complete variable domain is DGGITQSPKYLFRKEGQNVTLSCEQNLNHDAMYWYRQDPGQGLRLIYYSQIVNDFQKGDIAEGYSVSREKKESFPLTVTSAQKNPTAFYLCASKLTGTGGNEQYFGPGTRLTVT.

The table lists this clone with a few counts. This chain connects TRBV28 to TRBJ2-7; TRBD1 matches 7 bases. This CDR3 is built from 14 residues. V shed 7 bases, J shed 3 bases, and the junction held 9 bases outside the gene matches. Germline V CDR1 and CDR2: MDHEN, SYDVKM. The CDR3: CASTRTGPLYEQYF. The CDR3 DNA is TGTGCCAGCACTCGGACAGGCCCCCTCTACGAGCAGTACTTC.

V usage is TRBV3-1 (or the pseudogene TRBV3-2) and J usage is TRBJ1-1, with a possible D match to TRBD1 (5 bases). CDR3 size: 15 residues. The V gene's germline CDR1 is LGHDT and CDR2 YNNKEL (reference sequence). V was trimmed by 0 bases and J by 0 bases, leaving 8 bases between them. The CDR3 DNA reads TGTGCCAGCAGCCAAGATTTAGGGGTGAACACTGAAGCTTTCTTT. Its translation is CASSQDLGVNTEAFF.

This clone was found once. The chain is built from TRBV7-2 and TRBJ1-1; a possible D gene is TRBD1 (5 bases). The CDR3 is 13 amino acids. V was pared by 1 base and J by 9 bases, with 12 bases between. Germline V CDR1 and CDR2: SGHTA, FQGNSA. The CDR3 DNA reads TGTGCCAGCAGCTTAGGTCGTGACAGCAAAGCTTTCTTT. It codes for CASSLGRDSKAFF.